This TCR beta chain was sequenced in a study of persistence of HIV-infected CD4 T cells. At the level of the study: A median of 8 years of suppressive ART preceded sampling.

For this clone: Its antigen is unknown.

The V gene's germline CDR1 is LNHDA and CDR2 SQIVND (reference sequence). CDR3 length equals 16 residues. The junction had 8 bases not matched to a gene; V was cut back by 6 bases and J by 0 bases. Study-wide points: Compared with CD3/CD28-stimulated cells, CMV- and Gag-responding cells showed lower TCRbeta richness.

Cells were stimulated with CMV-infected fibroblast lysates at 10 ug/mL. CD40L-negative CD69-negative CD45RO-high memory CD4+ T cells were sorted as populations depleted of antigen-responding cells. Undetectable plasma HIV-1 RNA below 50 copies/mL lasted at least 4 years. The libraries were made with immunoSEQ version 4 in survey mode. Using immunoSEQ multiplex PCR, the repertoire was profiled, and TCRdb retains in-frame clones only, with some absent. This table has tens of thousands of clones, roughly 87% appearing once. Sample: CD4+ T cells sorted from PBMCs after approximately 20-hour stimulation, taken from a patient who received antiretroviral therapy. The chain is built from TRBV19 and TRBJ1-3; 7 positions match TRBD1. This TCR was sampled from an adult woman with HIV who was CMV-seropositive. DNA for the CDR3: TGTGCCAGTAGCAATCCGGGACAGCTCTCTGGAAACACCATATATTTT. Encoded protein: CASSNPGQLSGNTIYF.